A single T cell receptor (beta chain) is shown here with its context. Its target is not known. This sample is part of a study of T cells in localized non-small cell lung cancer. Findings of the study overall: When the top 100 tumor clones were examined, a median about 60 of them also appeared in the adjacent lung, which was paired and uninvolved. Clonality peaked in uninvolved adjacent lung rather than tumor. Longer overall survival was linked to higher blood T cell density. Investigators sequenced only a single tumor region, leaving heterogeneity possible.

The repertoire was sequenced with immunoSEQ multiplex PCR; TCRdb's copy has only in-frame clones and lacks some. The data contain 45,000 to 55,000 clones, 60% to 85% of them singletons. The clonotype originates from a man between 40 and 69 years old with stage I squamous cell lung carcinoma. Source: peripheral blood, taken before any cancer treatment.

The CDR3 bases are TGTGCCAGCAGCTTAGGACAGGGTGACACCGGGGAGCTGTTTTTT. Translating it yields CASSLGQGDTGELFF. The chain employs TRBV7-9 and TRBJ2-2; 7 positions agree with TRBD1. The V segment lost 1 base and the J segment 3 bases; nucleotides outside the gene matches: 2. CDR3 size: 15 residues. The V gene's germline CDR1 is SEHNR and CDR2 FQNEAQ (reference sequence).